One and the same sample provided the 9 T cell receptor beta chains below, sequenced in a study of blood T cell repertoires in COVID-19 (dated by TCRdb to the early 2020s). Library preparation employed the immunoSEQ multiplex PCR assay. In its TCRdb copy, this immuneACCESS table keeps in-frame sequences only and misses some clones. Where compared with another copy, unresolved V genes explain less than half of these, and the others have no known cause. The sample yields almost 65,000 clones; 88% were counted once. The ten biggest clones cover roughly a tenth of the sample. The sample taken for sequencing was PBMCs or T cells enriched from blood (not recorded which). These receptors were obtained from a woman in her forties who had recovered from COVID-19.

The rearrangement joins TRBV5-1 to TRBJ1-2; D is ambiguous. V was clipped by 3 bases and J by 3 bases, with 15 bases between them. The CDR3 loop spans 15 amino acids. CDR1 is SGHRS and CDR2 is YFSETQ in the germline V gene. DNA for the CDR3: TGCGCCAGCAGCTCCCGGGCGGGGAGGGACTATGGCTACACCTTC. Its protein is CASSSRAGRDYGYTF.

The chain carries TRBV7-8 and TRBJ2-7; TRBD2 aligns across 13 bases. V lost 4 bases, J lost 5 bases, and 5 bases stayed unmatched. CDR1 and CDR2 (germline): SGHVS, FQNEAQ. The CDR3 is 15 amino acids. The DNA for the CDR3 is TGTGCCAGCAGCTCAGGGACTAGCGGGGCAAACGAGCAGTACTTC. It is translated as CASSSGTSGANEQYF.

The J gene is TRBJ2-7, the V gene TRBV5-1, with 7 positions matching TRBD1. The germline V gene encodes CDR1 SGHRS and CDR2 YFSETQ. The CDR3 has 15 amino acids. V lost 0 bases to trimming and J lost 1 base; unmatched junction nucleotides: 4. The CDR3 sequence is CASSLAGQASYEQYF. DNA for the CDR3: TGCGCCAGCAGCTTGGCTGGACAGGCGTCCTACGAGCAGTACTTC.

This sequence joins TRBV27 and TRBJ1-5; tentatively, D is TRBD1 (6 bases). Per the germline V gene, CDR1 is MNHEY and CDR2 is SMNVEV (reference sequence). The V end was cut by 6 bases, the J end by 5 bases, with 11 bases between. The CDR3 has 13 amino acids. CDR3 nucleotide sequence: TGTGCCAGCAGCCCGACAGGTTATCAGCCCCAGCATTTT. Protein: CASSPTGYQPQHF.

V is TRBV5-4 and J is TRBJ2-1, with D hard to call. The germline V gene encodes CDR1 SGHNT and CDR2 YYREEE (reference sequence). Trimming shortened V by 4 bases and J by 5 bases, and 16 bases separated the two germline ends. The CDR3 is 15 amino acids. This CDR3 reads CASSPEPLLNNEQFF. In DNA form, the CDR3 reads TGTGCCAGCAGCCCGGAGCCTCTTCTAAACAATGAGCAGTTCTTC.

The CDR3 region has the DNA TGTGCCAGCAGTGAAGTCGGCAGGTTCTATGGCTACACCTTC. Translation gives CASSEVGRFYGYTF. The chain is built from TRBV6-1 and TRBJ1-2, with D uncertain. With 1 base removed from V and 4 bases from J, the gap between germline ends came to 10 bases. The CDR3 is 14 amino acids. Germline V CDR1 and CDR2: MNHNS, SASEGT.

This chain's CDR3 is CASSYNRQRTEAFF. DNA for the CDR3: TGTGCCAGCAGTTACAATCGACAGCGCACTGAAGCTTTCTTT. This sequence joins TRBV6-5 and TRBJ1-1, with TRBD1 as a possible D gene (5 bases). Trimming took 2 bases from V and 4 from J, leaving 11 bases between them. Germline V gene lookup returns CDR1 MNHEY and CDR2 SVGAGI. This CDR3 comprises 14 residues.

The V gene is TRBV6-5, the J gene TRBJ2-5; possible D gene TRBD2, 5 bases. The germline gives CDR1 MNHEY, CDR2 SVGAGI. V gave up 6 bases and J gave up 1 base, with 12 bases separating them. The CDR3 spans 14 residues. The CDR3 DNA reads TGTGCCAGCAGGGAGGTCAGGCTCCAAGAGACCCAGTACTTC. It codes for CASREVRLQETQYF.

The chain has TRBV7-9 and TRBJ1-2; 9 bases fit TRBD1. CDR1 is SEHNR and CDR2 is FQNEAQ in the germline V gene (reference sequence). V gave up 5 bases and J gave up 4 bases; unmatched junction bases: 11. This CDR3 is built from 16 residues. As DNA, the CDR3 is TGTGCCAGCAGCATATCCGGGACAGGGAATTCCTATGGCTACACCTTC. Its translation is CASSISGTGNSYGYTF.